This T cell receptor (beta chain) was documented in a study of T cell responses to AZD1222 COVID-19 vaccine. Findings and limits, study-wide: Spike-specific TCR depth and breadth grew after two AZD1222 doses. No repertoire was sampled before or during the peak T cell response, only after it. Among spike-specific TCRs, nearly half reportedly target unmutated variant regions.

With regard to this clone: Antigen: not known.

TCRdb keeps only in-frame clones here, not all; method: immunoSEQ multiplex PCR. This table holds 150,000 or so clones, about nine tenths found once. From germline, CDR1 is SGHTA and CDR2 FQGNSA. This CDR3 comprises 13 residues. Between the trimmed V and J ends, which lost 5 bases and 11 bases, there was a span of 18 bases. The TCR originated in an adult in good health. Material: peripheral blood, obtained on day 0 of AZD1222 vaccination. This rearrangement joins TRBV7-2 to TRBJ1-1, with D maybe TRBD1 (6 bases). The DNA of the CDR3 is TGTGCCAGCAGCCCACAGGGTAGGGGGGGCGCTTTCTTT. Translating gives CASSPQGRGGAFF.